This TCR beta chain appears in the sequencing data of a study of cytomegalovirus exposure and HLA in healthy donors. This CDR3 region has 16 residues. Trimming took off 4 bases at V and 5 bases at J, with 17 bases between the two ends. Germline V gene lookup returns CDR1 MNHEY and CDR2 SVGAGI. Study-level findings and limits: A prior analysis recorded that most TCR beta V segments were productive about 90% or about 30% of the time.

The PCR had 60 Vbeta and 13 Jbeta primers. Libraries were prepared by immunoSEQ multiplex PCR; TCRdb keeps only in-frame clonotypes and omits some of them. The sample holds fewer than 150,000 clones. As regards this clone: What it recognizes is unknown.

The sequencing sample was made of PBMCs. The chain is built from TRBV6-5 and TRBJ2-2, with D uncertain. This clonotype originated in a woman in her fifties or sixties in good health and CMV-seronegative. As DNA, the CDR3 is TGTGCCAGCAGTTCCCTGTCCGGCGGAAGGACCGGGGAGCTGTTTTTT. Its protein product is CASSSLSGGRTGELFF.